This TCR beta chain originates from a study of blood T cells in healthy people across ages. This clonotype was counted a few times. A read error may explain this, as a much larger clone is one base away. Through a sample-barcoded 5' primer and a J-beta primer mix, a second PCR was run for roughly 6 to 11 cycles. TCRdb processed the 5' RACE reads anew with MiXCR; each CDR3 protein has one entry. Found here are about 940,000 distinct CDR3 sequences, 45% to 50% of them singletons; the top ten hold around an eighth. Germline trimming cut 4 bases from V and 0 bases from J; bases unmatched to any gene: 2. This CDR3 has 15 amino acids. Germline V gene sequence: CDR1 LGHNA, CDR2 YNFKEQ.

The sample was blood. This receptor was obtained from a man aged 30 to 45 in good health. V and J are TRBV4-2 and TRBJ2-1; TRBD2 aligns across 8 bases. The CDR3 is CASSRGTSSYNEQFF. The CDR3 DNA follows: TGTGCCAGCAGCCGAGGGACTAGCTCCTACAATGAGCAGTTCTTC.